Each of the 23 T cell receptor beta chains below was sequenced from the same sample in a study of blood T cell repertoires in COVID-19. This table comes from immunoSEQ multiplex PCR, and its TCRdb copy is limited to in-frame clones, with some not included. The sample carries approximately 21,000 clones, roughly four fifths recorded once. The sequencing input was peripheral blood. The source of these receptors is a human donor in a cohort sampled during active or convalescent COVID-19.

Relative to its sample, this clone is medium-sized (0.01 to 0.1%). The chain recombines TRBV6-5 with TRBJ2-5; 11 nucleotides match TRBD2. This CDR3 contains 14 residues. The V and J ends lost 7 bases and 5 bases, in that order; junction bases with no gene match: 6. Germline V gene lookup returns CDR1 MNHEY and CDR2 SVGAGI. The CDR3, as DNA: TGTGCCAGCAACCCTAGCGGGAGGCGGGAGACCCAGTACTTC. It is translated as CASNPSGRRETQYF.

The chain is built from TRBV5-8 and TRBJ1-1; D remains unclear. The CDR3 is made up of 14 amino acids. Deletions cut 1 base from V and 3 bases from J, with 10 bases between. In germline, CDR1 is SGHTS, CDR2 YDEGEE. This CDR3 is CASSLKTPYTEAFF. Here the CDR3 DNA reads TGTGCCAGCAGCTTGAAGACACCGTACACTGAAGCTTTCTTT.

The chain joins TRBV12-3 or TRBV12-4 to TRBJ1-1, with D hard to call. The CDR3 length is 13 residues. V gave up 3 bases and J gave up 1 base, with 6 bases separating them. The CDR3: CASSLKPNTEAFF. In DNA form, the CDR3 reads TGTGCCAGCAGTTTGAAGCCGAACACTGAAGCTTTCTTT.

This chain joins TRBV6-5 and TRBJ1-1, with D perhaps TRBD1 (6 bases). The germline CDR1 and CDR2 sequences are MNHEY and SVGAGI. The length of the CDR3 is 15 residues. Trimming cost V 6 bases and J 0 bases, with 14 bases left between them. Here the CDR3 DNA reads TGTGCCAGCAGCCTCACGGGGACAATGAACACTGAAGCTTTCTTT. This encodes CASSLTGTMNTEAFF.

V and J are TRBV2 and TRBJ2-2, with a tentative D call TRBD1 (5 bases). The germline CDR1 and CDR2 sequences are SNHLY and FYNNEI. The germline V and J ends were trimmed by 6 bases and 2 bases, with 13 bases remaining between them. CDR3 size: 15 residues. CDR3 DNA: TGTGCCAGCAGGTTCACCGGACATAACACCGGGGAGCTGTTTTTT. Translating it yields CASRFTGHNTGELFF.

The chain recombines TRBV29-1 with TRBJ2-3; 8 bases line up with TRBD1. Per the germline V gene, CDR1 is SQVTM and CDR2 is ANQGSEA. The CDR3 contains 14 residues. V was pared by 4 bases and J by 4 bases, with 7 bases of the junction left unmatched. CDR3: CSVADRGNADTQYF. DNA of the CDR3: TGCAGCGTTGCTGACAGGGGTAACGCAGATACGCAGTATTTT.

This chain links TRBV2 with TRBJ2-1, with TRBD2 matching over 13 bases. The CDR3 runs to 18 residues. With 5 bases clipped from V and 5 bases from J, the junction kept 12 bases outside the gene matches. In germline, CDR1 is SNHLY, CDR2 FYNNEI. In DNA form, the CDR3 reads TGTGCCAGCAGTAGGACTAGCGGGAGACTCAAACCCCACAATGAGCAGTTCTTC. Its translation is CASSRTSGRLKPHNEQFF.

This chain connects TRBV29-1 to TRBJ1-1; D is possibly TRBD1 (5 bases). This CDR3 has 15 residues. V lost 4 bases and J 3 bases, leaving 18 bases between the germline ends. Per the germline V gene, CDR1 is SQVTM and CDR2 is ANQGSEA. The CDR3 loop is CSVGGGKGSYTEAFF. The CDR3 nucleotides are TGCAGCGTTGGGGGGGGGAAAGGGTCGTACACTGAAGCTTTCTTT.

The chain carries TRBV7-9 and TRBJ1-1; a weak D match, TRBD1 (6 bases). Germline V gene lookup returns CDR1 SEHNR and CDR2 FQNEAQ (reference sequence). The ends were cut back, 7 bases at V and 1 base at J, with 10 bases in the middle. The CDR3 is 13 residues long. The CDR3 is CASTGTPNTEAFF. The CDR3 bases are TGTGCCAGCACGGGGACACCGAACACTGAAGCTTTCTTT.

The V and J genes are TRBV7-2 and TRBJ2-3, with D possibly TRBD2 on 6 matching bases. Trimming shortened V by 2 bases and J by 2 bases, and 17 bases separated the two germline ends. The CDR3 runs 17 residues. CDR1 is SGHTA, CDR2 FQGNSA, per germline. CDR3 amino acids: CASSLPPGGATTDTQYF. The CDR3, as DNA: TGTGCCAGCAGCTTACCCCCGGGCGGGGCCACCACAGATACGCAGTATTTT. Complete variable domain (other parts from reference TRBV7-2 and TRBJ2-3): GAGVSQSPSNKVTEKGKDVELRCDPISGHTALYWYRQSLGQGLEFLIYFQGNSAPDKSGLPSDRFSAERTGGSVSTLTIQRTQQEDSAVYLCASSLPPGGATTDTQYFGPGTRLTVL.

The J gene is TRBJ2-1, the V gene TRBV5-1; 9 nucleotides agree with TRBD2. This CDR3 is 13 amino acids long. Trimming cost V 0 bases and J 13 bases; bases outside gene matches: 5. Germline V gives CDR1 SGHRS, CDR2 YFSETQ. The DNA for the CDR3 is TGCGCCAGCAGCTTGGAGCCTGGGACTAGCCAGTTCTTC. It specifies CASSLEPGTSQFF.

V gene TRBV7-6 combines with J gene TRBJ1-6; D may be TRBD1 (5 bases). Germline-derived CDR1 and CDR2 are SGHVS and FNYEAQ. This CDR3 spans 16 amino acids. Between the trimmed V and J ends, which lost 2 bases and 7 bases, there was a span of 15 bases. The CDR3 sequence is CASSLPSRGVNSPLHF. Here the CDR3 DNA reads TGTGCCAGCAGCTTACCCAGCCGGGGGGTCAATTCACCCCTCCACTTT.

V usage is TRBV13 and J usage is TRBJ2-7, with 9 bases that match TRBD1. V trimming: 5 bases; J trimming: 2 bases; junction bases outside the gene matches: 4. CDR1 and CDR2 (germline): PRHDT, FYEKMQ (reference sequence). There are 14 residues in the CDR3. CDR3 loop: CASSPGTGPYEQYF. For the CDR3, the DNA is TGTGCCAGCAGCCCCGGGACAGGGCCCTACGAGCAGTACTTC.

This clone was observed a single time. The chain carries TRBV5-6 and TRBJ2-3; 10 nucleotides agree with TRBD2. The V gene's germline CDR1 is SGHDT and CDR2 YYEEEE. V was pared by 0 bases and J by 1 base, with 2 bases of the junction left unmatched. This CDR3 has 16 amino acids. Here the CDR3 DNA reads TGTGCCAGCAGCTTGGGAGCGGGGGGGGGCACAGATACGCAGTATTTT. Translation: CASSLGAGGGTDTQYF.

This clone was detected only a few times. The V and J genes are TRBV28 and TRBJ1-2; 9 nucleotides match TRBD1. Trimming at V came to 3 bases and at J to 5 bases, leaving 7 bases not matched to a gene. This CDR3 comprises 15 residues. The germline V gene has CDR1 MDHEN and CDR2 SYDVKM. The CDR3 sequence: CASSFEGTGRYGYTF. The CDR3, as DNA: TGTGCCAGCAGTTTCGAAGGGACAGGGAGGTATGGCTACACCTTC.

CDR3 DNA: TGTGCCACCCGGACAGGGATGAATGAAAAACTGTTTTTT. Translation gives CATRTGMNEKLFF. The rearrangement joins TRBV19 to TRBJ1-4, with TRBD1 matching 8 bases. The germline V gene encodes CDR1 LNHDA and CDR2 SQIVND (reference sequence). This CDR3 has 13 amino acids. With V trimmed by 10 bases and J by 5 bases, 6 bases remained unmatched.

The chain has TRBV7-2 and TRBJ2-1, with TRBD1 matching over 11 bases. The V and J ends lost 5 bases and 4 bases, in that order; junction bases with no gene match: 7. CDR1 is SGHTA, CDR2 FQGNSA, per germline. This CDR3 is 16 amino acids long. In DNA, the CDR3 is TGTGCCAGCAGCCTATCCGGACAGGGGGCATACAATGAGCAGTTCTTC. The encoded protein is CASSLSGQGAYNEQFF.

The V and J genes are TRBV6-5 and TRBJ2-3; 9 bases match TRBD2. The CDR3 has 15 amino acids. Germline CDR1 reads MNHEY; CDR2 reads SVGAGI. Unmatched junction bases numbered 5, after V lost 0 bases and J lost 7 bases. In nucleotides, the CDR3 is TGTGCCAGCAGTTACTCTCTAGCGGGACAATATACGCAGTATTTT. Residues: CASSYSLAGQYTQYF.

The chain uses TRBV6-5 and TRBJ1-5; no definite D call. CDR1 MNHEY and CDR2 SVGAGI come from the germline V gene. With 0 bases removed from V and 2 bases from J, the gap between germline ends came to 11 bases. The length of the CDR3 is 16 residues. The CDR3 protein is CASSYSRQEGNQPQHF. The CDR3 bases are TGTGCCAGCAGTTACTCGAGGCAGGAGGGCAATCAGCCCCAGCATTTT.

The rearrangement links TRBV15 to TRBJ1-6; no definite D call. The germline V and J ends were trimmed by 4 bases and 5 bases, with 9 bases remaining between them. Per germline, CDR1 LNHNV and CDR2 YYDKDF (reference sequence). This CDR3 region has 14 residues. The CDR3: CATSTIGDNSPLHF. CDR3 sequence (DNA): TGTGCCACCAGCACGATAGGAGATAATTCACCCCTCCACTTT.

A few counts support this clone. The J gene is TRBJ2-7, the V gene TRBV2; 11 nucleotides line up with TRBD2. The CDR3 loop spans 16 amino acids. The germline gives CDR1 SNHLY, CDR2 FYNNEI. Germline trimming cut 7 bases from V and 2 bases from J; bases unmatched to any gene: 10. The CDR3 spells CASMGGSTSGTYEQYF. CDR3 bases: TGTGCCAGCATGGGAGGTTCGACTAGCGGGACCTACGAGCAGTACTTC. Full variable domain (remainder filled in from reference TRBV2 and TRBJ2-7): EPEVTQTPSHQVTQMGQEVILRCVPISNHLYFYWYRQILGQKVEFLVSFYNNEISEKSEIFDDQFSVERPDGSNFTLKIRSTKLEDSAMYFCASMGGSTSGTYEQYFGPGTRLTVT.

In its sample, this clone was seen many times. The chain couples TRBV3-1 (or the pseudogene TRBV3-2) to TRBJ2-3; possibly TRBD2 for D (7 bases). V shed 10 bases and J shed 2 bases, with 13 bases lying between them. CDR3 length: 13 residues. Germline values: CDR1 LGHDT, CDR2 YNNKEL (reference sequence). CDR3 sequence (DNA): TGTGCCACCTACGGGGGGCCCACAGATACGCAGTATTTT. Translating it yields CATYGGPTDTQYF.

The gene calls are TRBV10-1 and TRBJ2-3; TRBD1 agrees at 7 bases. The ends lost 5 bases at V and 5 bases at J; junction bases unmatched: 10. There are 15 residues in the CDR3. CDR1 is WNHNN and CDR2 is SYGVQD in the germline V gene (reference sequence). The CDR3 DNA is TGCGCCAGCAGTCGATTGACAGGGCGAGAAGATACGCAGTATTTT. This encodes CASSRLTGREDTQYF.